The clone carrying this T cell receptor beta chain was recorded at least ten times. Its antigen is unidentified. The sample originates from a study of T cell responses to AZD1222 COVID-19 vaccine. The study's findings and limits: There were vaccine-associated CD4 TCRs across spike, dominant at 160-218 and 743-854. Baseline seropositives among AZD1222 recipients totaled only five to seven.

Clones were read by immunoSEQ multiplex PCR, and TCRdb kept only the in-frame ones, dropping some. The sample lists about 86,000 clones, 70% to 80% occurring once. The TCR was taken from an adult in good health. Source: peripheral blood, taken on day 0 of AZD1222 vaccination.

The DNA of the CDR3 is TGCAGTTCAAACACTGAAGCTTTCTTT. This codes for CSSNTEAFF. The chain links TRBV20-1 to TRBJ1-1, with D unresolved. CDR1 is DFQATT and CDR2 is SNEGSKA in the germline V gene (reference sequence). V lost 8 bases, J lost 2 bases, and 3 bases lay in between. The CDR3 extends over 9 amino acids.